A selection of T cell receptor beta chains follows, all from one sample in a study of CD8 T cells in Susac syndrome. TCRdb re-called the immunoSEQ multiplex PCR reads through MiXCR, storing one row per CDR3 protein. Counted here are more than 120,000 distinct CDR3 sequences, less than 95% occurring once; the ten biggest clones make up over 0.07%. The sequenced sample was CD4+ T cells from PBMCs. These receptors all come from a human donor in good health. Both conserved end residues are part of each CDR3. Fields, in order: V gene, CDR3 length, CDR3 protein.

>TRBV5-1|12
CASSRPRDTQYF
>TRBV27|15
CASSPRASGRYEQFF
>TRBV5-1|13
CASGTDSTDTQYF
>TRBV15|13
CATSRAGFQPQHF
>TRBV27|14
CATRWLAGTDTQYF
>TRBV7-2|12
CASSYRTGELFF
>TRBV12-3/TRBV12-4|15
CASSWGSGRSGELFF
>TRBV5-1|15
CASSLDGQGNTEAFF
>TRBV7-6|15
CASSLSGSANTEAFF
>TRBV5-1|15
CASSLAGRTDETQYF
>TRBV12-3/TRBV12-4|17
CASSPLEGQKNTGELFF
>TRBV28|14
CASRLGHHVGEQYF
>TRBV30|13
CAQRGQLNTEAFF
>TRBV20-1|11
CSAVGQTEAFF
>TRBV24-1|14
CATSRDPRSYEQYF
>TRBV29-1|13
CSGAGQGGNEQFF
>TRBV5-1|13
CASSLEVGNIQYF
>TRBV20-1|14
CSASGGRESGGYTF
>TRBV2|13
CASSVARAEKLFF
>TRBV7-9|14
CASSLGPTAEKLFF
>TRBV9|15
CASSVDPGRTYEQYF
>TRBV5-6|11
CASSWIYGYTF
>TRBV3-1|14
CASSQVRGLNEQFF
>TRBV20-1|15
CSARPSGKGTDTQYF
>TRBV20-1|14
CSAATSGRDNEQFF
>TRBV6-5|15
CASSLRGASQETQYF
>TRBV5-4|15
CASSWGTSGMGTQYF
>TRBV6-6|13
CASRGQAQETQYF
>TRBV5-4|15
CASSPKSAGNTEAFF
>TRBV20-1|14
CSAMGILSSNEQFF
>TRBV10-3|12
CAISDAGARAEF
>TRBV5-8|16
CASSRGVGQGWYEQYF
>TRBV19|18
CASSIDRLAGISRNEQFF
>TRBV5-1|15
CASRRTSSTGGEQFF
>TRBV19|15
CASRAQNSGANVLTF
>TRBV28|15
CASRRQGGIVDEQFF
>TRBV6-5|15
CASSYSFAETYEQYF
>TRBV6-2/TRBV6-3|14
CASSFPTSSYEQYF
>TRBV5-1|17
CASSNDRGRNSGNTIYF
>TRBV3-1|18
CASSQDPLAGGPKNIQYF
>TRBV7-9|15
CASSPWRDSTGELFF
>TRBV27|13
CASSLSLTGELFF
>TRBV20-1|13
CSARGAGAYGYTF
>TRBV9|15
CASSVGLDGSYEQYF
>TRBV2|16
CASRAPAASGRQEQFF
>TRBV2|16
CASSEAPRSDGETQYF
>TRBV9|16
CASSPLRDGRIGELFF